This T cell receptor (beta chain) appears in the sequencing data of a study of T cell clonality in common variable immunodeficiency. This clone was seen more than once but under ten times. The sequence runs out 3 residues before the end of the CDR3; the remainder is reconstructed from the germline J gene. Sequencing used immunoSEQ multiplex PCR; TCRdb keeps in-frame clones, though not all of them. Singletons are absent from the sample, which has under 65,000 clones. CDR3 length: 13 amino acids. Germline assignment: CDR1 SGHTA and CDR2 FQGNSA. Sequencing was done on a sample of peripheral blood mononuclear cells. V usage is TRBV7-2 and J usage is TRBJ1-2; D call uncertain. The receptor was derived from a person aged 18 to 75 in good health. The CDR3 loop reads CASSLAPDNDYTF. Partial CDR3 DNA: TGTGCCAGCAGCTTAGCTCCCGACAATGAC.